This TCR beta chain appears in the sequencing data of a study of a mutant IDH1 vaccine in newly diagnosed glioma. Study in general: Previous treatment comprised radiotherapy, temozolomide, or both, mostly both.

Libraries were prepared by immunoSEQ multiplex PCR; TCRdb keeps only in-frame clonotypes and omits some of them. The sample has about 56,000 clones, around 75% seen once; the top ten hold about 5%. Comment on this clone: What it binds is unknown.

Specified time point: week 47, end of study. All doses held 300 ug of mutant IDH1 20-mer peptide, with topical imiquimod. The origin of this receptor is a man aged 45 to 65 with glioma. This material consisted of PBMCs, taken from a glioma patient whose treatment included an IDH1 peptide vaccine.

CDR3 sequence (DNA): TGTGCCAGCAGCGCCCAGGACAGGGCCTACACTGAAGCTTTCTTT. Its translation is CASSAQDRAYTEAFF. The chain combines TRBV9 with TRBJ1-1; TRBD1 matches 8 bases. CDR1 SGDLS and CDR2 YYNGEE come from the germline V gene. V lost 3 bases and J lost 3; bases outside the gene matches: 7. The CDR3 has 15 residues. Full variable domain (rest looked up from reference TRBV9 and TRBJ1-1): DSGVTQTPKHLITATGQRVTLRCSPRSGDLSVYWYQQSLDQGLQFLIQYYNGEERAKGNILERFSAQQFPDLHSELNLSSLELGDSALYFCASSAQDRAYTEAFFGQGTRLTVV.